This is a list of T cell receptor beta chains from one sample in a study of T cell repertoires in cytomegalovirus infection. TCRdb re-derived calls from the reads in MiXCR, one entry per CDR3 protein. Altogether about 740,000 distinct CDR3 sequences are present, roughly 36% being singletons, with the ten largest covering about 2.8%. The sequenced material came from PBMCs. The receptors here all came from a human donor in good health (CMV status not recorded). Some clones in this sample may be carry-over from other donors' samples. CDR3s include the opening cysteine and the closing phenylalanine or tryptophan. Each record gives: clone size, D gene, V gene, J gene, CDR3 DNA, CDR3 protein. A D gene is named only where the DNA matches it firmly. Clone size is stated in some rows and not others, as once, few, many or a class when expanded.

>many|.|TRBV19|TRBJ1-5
TGTGCCAGTAGTTCGGGAGGGCTCAATCAGCCCCAGCATTTT
CASSSGGLNQPQHF
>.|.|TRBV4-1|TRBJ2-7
TGCGCCAGCAGCCAAGCCCCGGCCCCTAGCTACGAGCAGTACTTC
CASSQAPAPSYEQYF
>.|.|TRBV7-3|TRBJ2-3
TGTGCCAGCAGCCTGGCACCGGGACTTAGCACAGATACGCAGTATTTT
CASSLAPGLSTDTQYF
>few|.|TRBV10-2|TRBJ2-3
TGCGCCAGCAGTGACCACCGGGACCCTTCTTATACGCAGTATTTT
CASSDHRDPSYTQYF
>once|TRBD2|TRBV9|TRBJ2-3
TGTGCCAGCAGCACGGTGACTAGCGGGGAGGGTACGCAGTATTTT
CASSTVTSGEGTQYF
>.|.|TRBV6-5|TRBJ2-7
TGTGCCAGCAGTTACCACCGGGACACCTACGAGCAGTACTTC
CASSYHRDTYEQYF
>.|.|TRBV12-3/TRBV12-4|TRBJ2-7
TGTGCCAGCAGTTTCTCTCGTCCCGACTTTTTGGAGCAGTACTTC
CASSFSRPDFLEQYF
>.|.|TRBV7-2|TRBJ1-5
TGTGCCAGCAGCCAGACGGTAGCAAATCAGCCCCAGCATTTT
CASSQTVANQPQHF
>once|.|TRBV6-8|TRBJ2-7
TGTGCCAGCAGTTACTGGGGCTATGGTGGGGACGAGCAGTACTTC
CASSYWGYGGDEQYF
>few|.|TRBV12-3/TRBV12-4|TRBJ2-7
TGTGCCAGCAGTTTAACCCGGTCCACCTACGAGCAGTACTTC
CASSLTRSTYEQYF
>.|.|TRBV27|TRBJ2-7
TGTGCCAGCAGTTCTCAAGACTTCTACGAGCAGTACTTC
CASSSQDFYEQYF
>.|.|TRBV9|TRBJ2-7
TGTGCCAGCAGCGCCGGGGGCGTTGATTACGAGCAGTACTTC
CASSAGGVDYEQYF
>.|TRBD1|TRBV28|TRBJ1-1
TGTGCCAGCAGTCTACCGGGACAGTATAACACTGAAGCTTTCTTT
CASSLPGQYNTEAFF
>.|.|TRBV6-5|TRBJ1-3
TGTGCCAGCAGTTACTCGAGTGGACGGGGGATGGGTGGAAACACCATATATTTT
CASSYSSGRGMGGNTIYF
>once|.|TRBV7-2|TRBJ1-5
TGTGCCAGCAGTCACGGGGCAACCCCTTCTCAGCCCCAGCATTTT
CASSHGATPSQPQHF
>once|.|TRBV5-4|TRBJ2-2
TGTGCCAGCAGCCTGCGACTAGTTAACACCGGGGAGCTGTTTTTT
CASSLRLVNTGELFF
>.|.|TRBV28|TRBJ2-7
TGTGCCAGCTCCCCCCGTGGGGTTGTCTACGAGCAGTACTTC
CASSPRGVVYEQYF
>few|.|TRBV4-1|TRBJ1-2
TGCGCCAGCAGCCAAGTAAGTTCGGTCCATGGCTACACCTTC
CASSQVSSVHGYTF
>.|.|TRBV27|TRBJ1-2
TGTGCCAGCAGTTTAAGATCACAGGGAACTGGCTACACCTTC
CASSLRSQGTGYTF
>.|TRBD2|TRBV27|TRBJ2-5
TGTGCCAGCAGTTTCCTAGCGGGGCTAGAGACCCAGTACTTC
CASSFLAGLETQYF
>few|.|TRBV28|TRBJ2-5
TGTGCCACCACCGACAGGTTGAAAGAGACCCAGTACTTC
CATTDRLKETQYF
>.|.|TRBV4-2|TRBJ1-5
TGTGCCAGCAGCCAGCCCGGCACAGATTATCAGCCCCAGCATTTT
CASSQPGTDYQPQHF
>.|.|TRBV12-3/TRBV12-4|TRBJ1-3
TGTGCCAGCAGTGCTTCGCTTGGAAACACCATATATTTT
CASSASLGNTIYF
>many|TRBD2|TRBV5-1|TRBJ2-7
TGCGCCAGCAGTGGGGGACTAGTCTACGAGCAGTACTTC
CASSGGLVYEQYF
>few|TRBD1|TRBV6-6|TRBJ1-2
TGTGCCACCGGGGGGACAGGGGAGGGTCATGGCTACACCTTC
CATGGTGEGHGYTF
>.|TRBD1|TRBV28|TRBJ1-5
TGTGCCAGCCTATCAACCGGGACAGGACTTAATCAGCCCCAGCATTTT
CASLSTGTGLNQPQHF
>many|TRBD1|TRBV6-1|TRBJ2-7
TGTGCCAGCACTCGGTCCGGGACAGCTTTCTACGAGCAGTACTTC
CASTRSGTAFYEQYF
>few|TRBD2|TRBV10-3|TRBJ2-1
TGTGCCACCTCCGGGACTAGCGGGGCCTCCTACAATGAGCAGTTCTTC
CATSGTSGASYNEQFF
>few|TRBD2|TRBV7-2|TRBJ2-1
TGTGCCAGCAGCTTACTTCCCGGGACTAGAAGTTACAATGAGCAGTTCTTC
CASSLLPGTRSYNEQFF
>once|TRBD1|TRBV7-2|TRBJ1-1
TGTTCCAGCAGCGTAACAGGGGATAATAACACTGAAGCTTTCTTT
CSSSVTGDNNTEAFF
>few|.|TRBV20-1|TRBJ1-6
TGCAGTGCTAGAGATGGAGACCGGAGCTCCTATAATTCACCCCTCCACTTT
CSARDGDRSSYNSPLHF
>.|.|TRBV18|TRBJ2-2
TGTGCCAGCTCACGCATCGGAGGGAAAGCCGGGGAGCTGTTTTTT
CASSRIGGKAGELFF
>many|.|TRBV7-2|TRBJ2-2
TGTGCCGGCCTCGGGGGAAGGAACACCGGGGAGCTGTTTTTT
CAGLGGRNTGELFF
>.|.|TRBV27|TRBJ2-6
TGTGCCAGCAGTTCCAGAAACTGGGGGGCGTCTGGGGCCAACGTCCTGACTTTC
CASSSRNWGASGANVLTF
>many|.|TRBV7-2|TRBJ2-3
TGTGCCAGCAGCTACGCCGGAGCAGATACGCAGTATTTT
CASSYAGADTQYF
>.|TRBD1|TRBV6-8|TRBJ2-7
TGTGCCAGCAGTGGCTTGTTACAGGGGGCCGTGCAGTACTTC
CASSGLLQGAVQYF
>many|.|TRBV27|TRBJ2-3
TGTGCCAGCAGTCTAACGCCAAGTTATAGCACAGATACGCAGTATTTT
CASSLTPSYSTDTQYF
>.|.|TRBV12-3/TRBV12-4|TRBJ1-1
TGTGCCAGCAGTTTATCGGGGATATGGACAACTGAAGCTTTCTTT
CASSLSGIWTTEAFF
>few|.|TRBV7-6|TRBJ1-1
TGTGCCAGCAGCTTAGAGGCGTTCACTGAAGCTTTCTTT
CASSLEAFTEAFF
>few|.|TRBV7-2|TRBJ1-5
TGTGCCAGCAGCTTAGGGGTGGTGCTTGGGCCCCAGCATTTT
CASSLGVVLGPQHF
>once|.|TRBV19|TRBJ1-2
TGTGCCAGCAGATCCCTGGACACCGGCAGATATGGCTACACCTTC
CASRSLDTGRYGYTF
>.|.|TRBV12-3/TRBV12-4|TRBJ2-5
TGTGCCAGCAGTTCCGCCAGCGAAGAGACCCAGTACTTC
CASSSASEETQYF
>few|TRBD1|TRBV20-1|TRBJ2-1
TGCAGTGCTACGGACAGGGTAGGAGTCCATGAGCAGTTCTTC
CSATDRVGVHEQFF
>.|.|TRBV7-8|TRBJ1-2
TGTGCCAGCGTCGCAGGGAGAGGATTCTTAGTGGGCTATGGCTACACCTTC
CASVAGRGFLVGYGYTF
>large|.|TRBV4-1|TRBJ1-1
TGCGCCAGCAGCCAGGACGGTCTAAACACTGAAGCTTTCTTT
CASSQDGLNTEAFF
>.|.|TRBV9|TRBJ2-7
TGTGCCAGCAGCGTCGGACACCTCTACGAGCAGTACTTC
CASSVGHLYEQYF
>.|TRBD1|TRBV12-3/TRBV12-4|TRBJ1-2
TGTGCCAGCAGTAAAACAGGGGAGGGGGCCTATGGCTACACCTTC
CASSKTGEGAYGYTF
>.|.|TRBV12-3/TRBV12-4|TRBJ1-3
TGTGCCAGCAGGATTGGGGGATCTGGAAACACCATATATTTT
CASRIGGSGNTIYF
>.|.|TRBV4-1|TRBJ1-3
TGCGCCAGCAGCCAAGGAACGTCGAACACCATATATTTT
CASSQGTSNTIYF